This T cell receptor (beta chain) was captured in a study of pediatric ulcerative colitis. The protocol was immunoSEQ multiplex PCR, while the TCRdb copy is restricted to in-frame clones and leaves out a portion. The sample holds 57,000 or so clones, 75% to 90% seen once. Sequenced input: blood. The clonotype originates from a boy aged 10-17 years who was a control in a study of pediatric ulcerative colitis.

The CDR3, as DNA: TGTGCCAGCAGTGACAGGGGGTCCAATCAGCCCCAGCATTTT. The encoded protein is CASSDRGSNQPQHF. The chain has TRBV25-1 and TRBJ1-5; 7 positions match TRBD1. The CDR3 covers 14 residues. CDR1 is MGHDK, CDR2 SYGVNS, per germline. V shed 3 bases, J shed 3 bases, and the junction held 2 bases outside the gene matches.